This is a list of T cell receptor beta chains from one sample in a study of T cell changes during pregnancy in multiple sclerosis. Produced via immunoSEQ multiplex PCR; TCRdb's table is partial and in-frame only. The sample includes approximately 50,000 clones, less than 95% of them seen just once. The material was peripheral blood, obtained in the third trimester of pregnancy. Receptors originate from a female donor in good health, enrolled as a control in a pregnancy study. The CDR3 runs from the conserved cysteine through the conserved F or W. Fields, in order: V gene, D gene, J gene, CDR3 protein. A D gene is named only where the DNA matches it firmly.

v_call: TRBV7-9
d_call: -
j_call: TRBJ2-2
cdr3_aa: CASSLAGGTGELFF

v_call: TRBV30
d_call: -
j_call: TRBJ1-2
cdr3_aa: CAWTENYGYTF

v_call: TRBV11-3
d_call: -
j_call: TRBJ2-7
cdr3_aa: CASSLGAGQEQYF

v_call: TRBV6-1
d_call: TRBD2
j_call: TRBJ2-7
cdr3_aa: CASSRTSGVYEQYF

v_call: TRBV6-5
d_call: -
j_call: TRBJ1-6
cdr3_aa: CASSYATTDSPLHF

v_call: TRBV29-1
d_call: TRBD2
j_call: TRBJ2-1
cdr3_aa: CSVEAGTSGGARAYNEQFF

v_call: TRBV20-1
d_call: -
j_call: TRBJ1-3
cdr3_aa: CSSYSGNTIYF

v_call: TRBV19
d_call: TRBD2
j_call: TRBJ2-2
cdr3_aa: CASSIASGRKNSNTGELFF

v_call: TRBV5-6
d_call: -
j_call: TRBJ1-3
cdr3_aa: CASSLYRPNSGNTIYF

v_call: TRBV15
d_call: -
j_call: TRBJ1-1
cdr3_aa: CATSSPGERLEAFF

v_call: TRBV7-2
d_call: TRBD2
j_call: TRBJ2-4
cdr3_aa: CASSELAGGPLSKNIQYF

v_call: TRBV5-8
d_call: -
j_call: TRBJ1-1
cdr3_aa: CASSLRVTEAFF

v_call: TRBV7-9
d_call: TRBD2
j_call: TRBJ2-1
cdr3_aa: CASSSGLAGDSYNEQFF

v_call: TRBV13
d_call: TRBD1
j_call: TRBJ2-3
cdr3_aa: CASSLPTGATDTQYF

v_call: TRBV6-4
d_call: TRBD1
j_call: TRBJ2-3
cdr3_aa: CASSEGTDHTDTQYF

v_call: TRBV11-3
d_call: TRBD2
j_call: TRBJ2-5
cdr3_aa: CATSGSGGLIETQYF

v_call: TRBV30
d_call: TRBD1
j_call: TRBJ1-1
cdr3_aa: CAWEGQGASIVF